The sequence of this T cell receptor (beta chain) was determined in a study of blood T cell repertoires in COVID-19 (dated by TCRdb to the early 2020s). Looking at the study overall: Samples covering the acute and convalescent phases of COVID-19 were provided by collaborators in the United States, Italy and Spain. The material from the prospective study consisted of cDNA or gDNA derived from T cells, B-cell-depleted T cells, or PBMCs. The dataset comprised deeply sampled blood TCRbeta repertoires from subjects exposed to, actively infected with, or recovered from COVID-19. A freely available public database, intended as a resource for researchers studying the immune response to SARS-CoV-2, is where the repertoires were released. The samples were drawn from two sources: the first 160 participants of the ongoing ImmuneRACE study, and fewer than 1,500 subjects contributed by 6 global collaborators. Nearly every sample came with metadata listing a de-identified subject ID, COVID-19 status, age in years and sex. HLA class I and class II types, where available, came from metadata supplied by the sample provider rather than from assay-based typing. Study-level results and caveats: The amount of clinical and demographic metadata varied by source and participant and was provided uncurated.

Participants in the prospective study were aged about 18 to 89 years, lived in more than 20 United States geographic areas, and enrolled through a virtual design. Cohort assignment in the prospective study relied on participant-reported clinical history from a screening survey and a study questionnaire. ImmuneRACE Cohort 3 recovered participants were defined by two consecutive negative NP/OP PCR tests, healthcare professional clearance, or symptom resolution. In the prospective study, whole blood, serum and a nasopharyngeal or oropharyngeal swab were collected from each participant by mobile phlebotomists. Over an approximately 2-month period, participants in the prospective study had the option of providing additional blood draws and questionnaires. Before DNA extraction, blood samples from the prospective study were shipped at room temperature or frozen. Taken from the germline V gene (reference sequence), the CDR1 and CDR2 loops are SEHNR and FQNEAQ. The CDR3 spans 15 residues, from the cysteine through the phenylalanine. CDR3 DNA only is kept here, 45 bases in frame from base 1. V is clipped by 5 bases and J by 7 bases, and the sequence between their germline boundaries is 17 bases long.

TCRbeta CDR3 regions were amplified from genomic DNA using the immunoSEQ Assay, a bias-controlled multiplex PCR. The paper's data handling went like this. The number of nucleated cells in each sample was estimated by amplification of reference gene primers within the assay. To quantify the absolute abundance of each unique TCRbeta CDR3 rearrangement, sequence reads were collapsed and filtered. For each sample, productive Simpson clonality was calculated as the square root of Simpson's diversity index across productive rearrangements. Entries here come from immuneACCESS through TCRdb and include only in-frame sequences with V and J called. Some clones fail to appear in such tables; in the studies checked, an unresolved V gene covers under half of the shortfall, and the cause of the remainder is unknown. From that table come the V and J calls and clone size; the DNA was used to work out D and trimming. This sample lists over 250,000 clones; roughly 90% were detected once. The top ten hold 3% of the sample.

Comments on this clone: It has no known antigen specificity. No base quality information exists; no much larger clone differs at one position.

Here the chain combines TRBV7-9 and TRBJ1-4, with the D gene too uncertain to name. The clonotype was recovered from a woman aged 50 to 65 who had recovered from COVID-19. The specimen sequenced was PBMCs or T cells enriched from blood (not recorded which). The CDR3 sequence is CASSVLTAGGEKLFF. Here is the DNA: TGTGCCAGCAGCGTCCTAACCGCCGGAGGTGAAAAACTGTTTTTT.